This T cell receptor beta chain was sequenced for a study of cytomegalovirus exposure and HLA in healthy donors. Study-wide context: The Caucasian-associated ancestry cluster held roughly 78% of 300 to 450 genotyped donors.

The PCR contained 60 Vbeta and 13 Jbeta primers. Data came from immunoSEQ multiplex PCR; TCRdb stores just in-frame clones and leaves some out. The sample carries roughly 160,000 clones, 79% recorded once. Findings and limits, study-wide: TRBV6-2, TRBV6-3 and some other V segments were excluded as indistinguishable. Later, an analysis found that common viral pathogens appeared to be linked with several of the most significant clusters.

On this clone: Its specificity is not known.

The CDR3 has 14 amino acids. V gave up 3 bases and J gave up 2 bases; unmatched junction bases: 5. Germline assignment: CDR1 SGHRS and CDR2 YFSETQ. The receptor was derived from a man aged 35-49 years in good health and CMV-seronegative. J is TRBJ2-7 and V is TRBV5-1; 7 bases are shared with TRBD1. Specimen: PBMCs. The CDR3 DNA reads as TGCGCCAGCAGCTCCCGGGACAGAGCCTACGAGCAGTACTTC. It yields the protein CASSSRDRAYEQYF.